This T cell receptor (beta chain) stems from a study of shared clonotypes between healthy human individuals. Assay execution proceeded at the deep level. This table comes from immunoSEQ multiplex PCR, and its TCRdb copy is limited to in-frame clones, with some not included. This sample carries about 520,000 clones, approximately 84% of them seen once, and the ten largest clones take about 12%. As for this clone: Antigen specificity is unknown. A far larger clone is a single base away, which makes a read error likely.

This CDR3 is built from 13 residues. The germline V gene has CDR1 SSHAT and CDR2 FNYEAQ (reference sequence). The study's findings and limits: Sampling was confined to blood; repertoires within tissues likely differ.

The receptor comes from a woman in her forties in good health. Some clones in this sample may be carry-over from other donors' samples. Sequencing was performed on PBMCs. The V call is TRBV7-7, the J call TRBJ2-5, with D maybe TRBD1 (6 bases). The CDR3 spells CASSKQGKEAQYF. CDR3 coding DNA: TGTGCCAGCAGCAAACAGGGAAAAGAGGCCCAGTACTTC.